This entry features one T cell receptor (beta chain) sequence. Its antigen is as yet unknown. This sample stems from a study of shared clonotypes between healthy human individuals. General observations from the study: Donor scarcity curtailed the genetic and exposure-history diversity represented herein.

This CDR3 spans 15 amino acids. The V and J ends lost 8 bases and 0 bases respectively, with 13 bases between them. Looked up from germline, CDR1 is ENHRY and CDR2 is SYGVKD. Once extracted for a subset, genomic DNA was divided evenly among several immunoSEQ plates. Using immunoSEQ multiplex PCR, the repertoire was profiled, and TCRdb retains in-frame clones only, with some absent. Among a few hundred thousand clones listed, over 60% were seen once. The receptor was derived from a young man in good health. This chain joins TRBV10-3 and TRBJ2-2, with D perhaps TRBD1 (5 bases). The source material was memory CD4+ T cells sorted from blood. Sample subset: CD45RA-negative fraction. CDR3 amino acids: CAIGVGHSNTGELFF. As DNA, the CDR3 is TGTGCCATCGGGGTGGGGCACTCGAACACCGGGGAGCTGTTTTTT.